This T cell receptor (beta chain) was sequenced in a study of patients with pleural tuberculosis (dated by TCRdb to between 2014 and 2016). TCRdb lists the instrument as Illumina Genome Analyzer IIx. The public reads were reanalyzed by TCRdb: fastp trimming at Q25, MiXCR alignment, in-frame beta chains only. Duplicate CDR3 protein sequences are folded into a single record with the most common DNA and genes. Recorded for this sample are some 48,000 distinct CDR3 sequences; around 6.7% of them occurred a single time. Together, the top ten hold under 20% of the sample. This clonotype was counted ten times or more. Its specific antigen is unknown. The junction and the germline gene differ at one end; a read error may be behind it. The receptor was derived from a human donor with pleural tuberculosis.

The CDR3 in this case is CASSLARADTQYF. The DNA reads as follows: TGTGCTAGCAGCTTAGCGAGGGCAGATACGCAGTATTTT. The chain joins TRBV7-7 to TRBJ2-3; a tentative D call is TRBD2 (5 bases match). The germline V gene (reference sequence) provides CDR1 SSHAT and CDR2 FNYEAQ. The CDR3 covers 13 residues, taking in both the cysteine and the phenylalanine. Just CDR3 DNA is preserved here, 39 bases in frame from base 1.